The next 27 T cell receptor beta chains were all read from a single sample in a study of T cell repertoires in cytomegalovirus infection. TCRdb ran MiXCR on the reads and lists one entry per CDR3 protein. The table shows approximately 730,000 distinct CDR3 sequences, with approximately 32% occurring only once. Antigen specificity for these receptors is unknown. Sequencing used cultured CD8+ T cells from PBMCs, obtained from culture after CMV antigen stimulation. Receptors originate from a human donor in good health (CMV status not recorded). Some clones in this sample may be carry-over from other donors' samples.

The CDR3 sequence: CASSRGSGYGYTF. The CDR3 DNA reads as TGTGCCAGCAGTAGGGGATCAGGCTATGGCTACACCTTC. V and J are TRBV6-1 and TRBJ1-2, with a tentative D call TRBD1 (5 bases). Germline V gene data show CDR1 as MNHNS and CDR2 as SASEGT. V lost 5 bases and J lost 4, with 11 bases in between. This CDR3 comprises 13 residues.

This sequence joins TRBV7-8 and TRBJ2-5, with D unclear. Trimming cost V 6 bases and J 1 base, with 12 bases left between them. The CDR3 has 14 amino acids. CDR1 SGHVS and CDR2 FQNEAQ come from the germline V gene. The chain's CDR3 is CASSIFRTQETQYF. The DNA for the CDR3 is TGTGCCAGCAGTATATTTCGGACCCAAGAGACCCAGTACTTC.

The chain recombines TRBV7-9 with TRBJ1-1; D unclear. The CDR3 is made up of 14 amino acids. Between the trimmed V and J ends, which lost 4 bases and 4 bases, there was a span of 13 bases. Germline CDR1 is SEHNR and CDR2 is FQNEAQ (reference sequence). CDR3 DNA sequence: TGTGCCAGCAGCTCGAGGCACGGAGGCACTGAAGCTTTCTTT. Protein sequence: CASSSRHGGTEAFF.

CDR3 sequence reads: CVVAGLEETQYF. The CDR3 DNA is TGTGTCGTAGCGGGGTTGGAAGAGACCCAGTACTTC. The gene calls are TRBV7-6 and TRBJ2-5; 8 positions match TRBD2. Germline lookup yields CDR1 SGHVS and CDR2 FNYEAQ. There are 12 residues in the CDR3.

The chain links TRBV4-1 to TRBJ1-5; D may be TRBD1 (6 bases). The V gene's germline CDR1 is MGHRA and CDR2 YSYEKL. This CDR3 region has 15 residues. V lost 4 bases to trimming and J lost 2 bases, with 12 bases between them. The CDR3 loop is CASSPRGDGNQPQHF. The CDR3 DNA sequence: TGCGCCAGCAGCCCCAGGGGAGACGGCAATCAGCCCCAGCATTTT.

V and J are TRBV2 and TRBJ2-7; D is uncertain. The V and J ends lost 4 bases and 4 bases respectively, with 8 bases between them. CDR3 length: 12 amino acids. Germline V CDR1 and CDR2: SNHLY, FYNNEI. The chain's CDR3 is CASSGSAYEQYV. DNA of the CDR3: TGTGCCAGCAGTGGATCCGCATACGAGCAGTACGTC.

The CDR3 DNA sequence: TGTGCCAGCACCCCGGACGGAAGGAACACTGAAGCTTTCTTT. Translated: CASTPDGRNTEAFF. This sequence joins TRBV6-2 or TRBV6-3 and TRBJ1-1; unclear D gene. The germline CDR1 and CDR2 sequences are MNHEY and SVGEGT. Trimming removed 7 bases at V and 1 base at J, with 13 bases between. The length of the CDR3 is 14 residues.

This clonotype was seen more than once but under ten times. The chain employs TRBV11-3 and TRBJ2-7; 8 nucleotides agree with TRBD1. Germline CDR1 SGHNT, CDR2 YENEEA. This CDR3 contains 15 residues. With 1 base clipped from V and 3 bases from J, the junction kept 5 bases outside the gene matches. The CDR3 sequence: CASSLGTGLHYEQYF. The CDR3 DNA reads TGTGCCAGCAGCTTAGGGACAGGGCTCCACTACGAGCAGTACTTC.

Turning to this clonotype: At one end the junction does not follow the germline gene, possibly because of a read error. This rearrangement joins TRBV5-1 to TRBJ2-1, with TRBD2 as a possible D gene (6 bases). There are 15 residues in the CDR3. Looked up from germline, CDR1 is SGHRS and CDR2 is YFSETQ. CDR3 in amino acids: CASSVEEGSYNEQFF. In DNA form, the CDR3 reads TGTGCCAGCAGCGTGGAGGAGGGTTCGTACAATGAGCAGTTCTTC.

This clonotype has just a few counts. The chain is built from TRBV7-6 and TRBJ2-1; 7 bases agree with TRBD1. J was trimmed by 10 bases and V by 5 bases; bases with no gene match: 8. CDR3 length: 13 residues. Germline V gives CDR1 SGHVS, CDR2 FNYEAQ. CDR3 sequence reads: CASSPVTGREQFF. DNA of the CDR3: TGTGCCAGCAGCCCGGTGACAGGGCGGGAGCAGTTCTTC.

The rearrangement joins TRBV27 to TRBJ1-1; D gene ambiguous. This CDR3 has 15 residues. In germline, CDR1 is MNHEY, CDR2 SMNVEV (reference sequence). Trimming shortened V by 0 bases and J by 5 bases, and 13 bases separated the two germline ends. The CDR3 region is CASSLSRRRSTEAFF. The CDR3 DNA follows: TGTGCCAGCAGTTTATCTCGCCGCAGGTCTACTGAAGCTTTCTTT.

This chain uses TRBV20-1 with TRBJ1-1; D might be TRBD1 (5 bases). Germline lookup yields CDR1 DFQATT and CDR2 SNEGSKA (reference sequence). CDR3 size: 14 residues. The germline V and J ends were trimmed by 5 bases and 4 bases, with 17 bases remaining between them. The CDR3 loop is CSAPILVGTTEAFF. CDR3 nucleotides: TGCAGTGCTCCCATATTGGTAGGGACCACTGAAGCTTTCTTT.

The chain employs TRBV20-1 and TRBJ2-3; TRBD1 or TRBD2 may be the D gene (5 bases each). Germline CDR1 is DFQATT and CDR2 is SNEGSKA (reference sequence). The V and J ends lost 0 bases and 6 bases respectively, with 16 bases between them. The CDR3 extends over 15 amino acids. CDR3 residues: CSARDVGDPPDTQYF. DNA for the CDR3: TGCAGTGCTAGAGATGTGGGGGACCCACCCGATACGCAGTATTTT.

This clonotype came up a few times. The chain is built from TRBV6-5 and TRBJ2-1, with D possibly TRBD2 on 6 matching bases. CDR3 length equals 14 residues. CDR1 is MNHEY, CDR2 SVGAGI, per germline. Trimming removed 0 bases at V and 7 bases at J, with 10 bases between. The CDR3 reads CASSYSNGGNEQFF. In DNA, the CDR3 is TGTGCCAGCAGTTACTCGAATGGGGGGAATGAGCAGTTCTTC.

CDR3: CASSSRPMGYQETQYF. CDR3 sequence (DNA): TGTGCCAGCAGTTCACGCCCCATGGGGTACCAAGAGACCCAGTACTTC. The chain recombines TRBV27 with TRBJ2-5; D uncertain. Germline CDR1 MNHEY, CDR2 SMNVEV (reference sequence). There are 16 residues in the CDR3. V shed 4 bases and J shed 0 bases, with 15 bases lying between them.

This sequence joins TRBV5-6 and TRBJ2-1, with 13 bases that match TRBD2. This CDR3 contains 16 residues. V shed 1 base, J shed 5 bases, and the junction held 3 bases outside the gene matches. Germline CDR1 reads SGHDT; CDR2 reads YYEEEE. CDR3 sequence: CASSLTSGGAHNEQFF. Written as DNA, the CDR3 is TGTGCCAGCAGCTTGACTAGCGGGGGGGCCCACAATGAGCAGTTCTTC.

The CDR3 here is CASSPTRNTQYF. The CDR3 DNA is TGTGCCAGCAGCCCCACTCGGAATACGCAGTATTTT. The chain links TRBV9 to TRBJ2-3; D ambiguous. V shed 4 bases and J shed 7 bases, with 10 bases lying between them. CDR3 length: 12 residues. CDR1 SGDLS and CDR2 YYNGEE come from the germline V gene. Filled out from reference TRBV9 and TRBJ2-3, the complete variable domain reads DSGVTQTPKHLITATGQRVTLRCSPRSGDLSVYWYQQSLDQGLQFLIQYYNGEERAKGNILERFSAQQFPDLHSELNLSSLELGDSALYFCASSPTRNTQYFGPGTRLTVL.

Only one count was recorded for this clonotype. The CDR3 region is CVTLPGLGGLVSYNEQFF. The CDR3 nucleotides are TGTGTCACCCTCCCCGGGCTAGGGGGTCTGGTGTCCTACAATGAGCAGTTCTTC. The J gene is TRBJ2-1, the V gene TRBV27, with a possible D match to TRBD1 (6 bases). The CDR3 totals 18 residues. In germline, CDR1 is MNHEY, CDR2 SMNVEV (reference sequence).

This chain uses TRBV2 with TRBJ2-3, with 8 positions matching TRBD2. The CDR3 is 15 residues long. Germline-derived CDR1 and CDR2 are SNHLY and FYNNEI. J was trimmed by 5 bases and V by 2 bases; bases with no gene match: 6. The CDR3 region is CASSEPRGVLDTQYF. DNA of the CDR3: TGTGCCAGCAGTGAACCGCGGGGGGTCCTAGATACGCAGTATTTT. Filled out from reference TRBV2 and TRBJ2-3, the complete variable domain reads EPEVTQTPSHQVTQMGQEVILRCVPISNHLYFYWYRQILGQKVEFLVSFYNNEISEKSEIFDDQFSVERPDGSNFTLKIRSTKLEDSAMYFCASSEPRGVLDTQYFGPGTRLTVL.

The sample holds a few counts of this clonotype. DNA of the CDR3: TGTGCCAGCCACGGGACAGGGGGCACCCGCCTGGGTACTGAAGCTTTCTTT. Translated, it gives CASHGTGGTRLGTEAFF. The rearrangement links TRBV18 to TRBJ1-1, with 12 bases fitting TRBD1. This CDR3 contains 17 residues. Germline CDR1 is KGHSH and CDR2 is LQKENI. After removal of 8 bases from V and 5 bases from J, the junction contained 15 bases not matched to a gene. The entire variable domain, with the rest obtained from reference TRBV18 and TRBJ1-1, is as follows: NAGVMQNPRHLVRRRGQEARLRCSPMKGHSHVYWYRQLPEEGLKFMVYLQKENIIDESGMPKERFSAEFPKEGPSILRIQQVVRGDSAAYFCASHGTGGTRLGTEAFFGQGTRLTVV.

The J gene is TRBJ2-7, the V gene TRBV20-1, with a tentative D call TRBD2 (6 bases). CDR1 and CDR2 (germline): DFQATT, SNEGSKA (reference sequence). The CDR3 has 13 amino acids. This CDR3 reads CSARPRDRYGQYV. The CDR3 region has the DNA TGCAGTGCTAGACCGCGGGATCGGTACGGGCAGTACGTC.

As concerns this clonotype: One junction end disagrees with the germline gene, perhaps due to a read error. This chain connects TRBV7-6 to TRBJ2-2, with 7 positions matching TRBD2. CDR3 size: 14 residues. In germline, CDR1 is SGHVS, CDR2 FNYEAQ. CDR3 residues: CASSGDLQTGELFF. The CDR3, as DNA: TGTGCTAGCAGCGGGGACCTCCAGACCGGGGAGCTGTTTTTT.

The DNA for the CDR3 is TGTGCCAGCAGCTCGTGGGGCTCCTACGAGCAGTACGTC. It codes for CASSSWGSYEQYV. The rearrangement uses TRBV13 and TRBJ2-7; D gene ambiguous. The CDR3 extends over 13 amino acids. V was pared by 4 bases and J by 0 bases, with 7 bases between. Germline-derived CDR1 and CDR2 are PRHDT and FYEKMQ (reference sequence).

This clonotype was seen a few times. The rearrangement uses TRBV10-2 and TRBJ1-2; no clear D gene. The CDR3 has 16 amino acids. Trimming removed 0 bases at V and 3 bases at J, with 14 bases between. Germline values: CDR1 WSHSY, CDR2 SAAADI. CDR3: CASSESERLGYYGYTF. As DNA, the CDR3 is TGCGCCAGCAGTGAGTCGGAGCGGCTTGGTTACTATGGCTACACCTTC.

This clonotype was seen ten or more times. CDR3 protein: CASRPRQGRNQPQHF. The CDR3 DNA is TGTGCCAGCAGACCCCGACAGGGTCGCAATCAGCCCCAGCATTTT. The chain is built from TRBV28 and TRBJ1-5, with TRBD1 identical over 7 bases. This CDR3 comprises 15 residues. V lost 6 bases and J lost 2; bases outside the gene matches: 7. CDR1 is MDHEN, CDR2 SYDVKM, per germline.

The CDR3 spells CASSYGEGGHGGYTF. CDR3 nucleotide sequence: TGTGCCAGCAGTTACGGGGAAGGGGGGCACGGAGGCTACACCTTC. V usage is TRBV6-8 and J usage is TRBJ1-2, with D maybe TRBD1 (6 bases). Trimming stripped 2 bases from V and 8 bases from J, with 18 bases between. The length of the CDR3 is 15 residues. Germline CDR1 reads MNHGY; CDR2 reads SAAAGT.

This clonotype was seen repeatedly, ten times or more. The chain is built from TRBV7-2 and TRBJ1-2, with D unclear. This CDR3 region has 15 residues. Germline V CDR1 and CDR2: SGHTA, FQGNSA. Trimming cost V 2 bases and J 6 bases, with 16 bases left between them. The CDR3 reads CASSLKGIAFHGYTF. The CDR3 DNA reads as TGTGCCAGCAGCTTAAAGGGTATAGCGTTTCATGGCTACACCTTC. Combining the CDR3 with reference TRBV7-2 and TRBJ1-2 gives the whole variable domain GAGVSQSPSNKVTEKGKDVELRCDPISGHTALYWYRQSLGQGLEFLIYFQGNSAPDKSGLPSDRFSAERTGGSVSTLTIQRTQQEDSAVYLCASSLKGIAFHGYTFGSGTRLTVV.